This TCR beta chain was recovered during a study of Graves' ophthalmopathy and Graves' hyperthyroidism. Study-wide results and limits: Blood contained most expanded thyroid clonotypes exceeding 0.001 frequency. Ophthalmopathy cases were distinguished from stable hyperthyroidism by a 13-signature model, reaching about 90% sensitivity and around 80% specificity.

Per germline, CDR1 DFQATT and CDR2 SNEGSKA (reference sequence). The CDR3 covers 14 residues. Trimming took 0 bases from V and 4 from J, leaving 12 bases between them. In donors with ophthalmopathy, activity was moderate-to-severe, with CAS ≥3, NOSPECS ≥4 and duration under 3 months. Pregnancy or lactation, uncontrolled infections and other autoimmune diseases were grounds for excluding patients. This clonotype was picked up a small number of times. The antigen is unknown. As the template, RNA transcripts were used to amplify TCR beta CDR3 regions. RT-PCR was first run with HTBI primers, then multiplex PCR in a second round. TCRdb analysed the multiplex PCR reads with MiXCR anew, one entry per CDR3 protein. Among hundreds of thousands of distinct CDR3 sequences listed, about 46% were seen once.

The receptor comes from an adult man with Graves' ophthalmopathy. J is TRBJ1-1 and V is TRBV20-1, with a tentative D call TRBD1 (5 bases). Specimen: peripheral blood. The CDR3 spells CSARDPGEGTEAFF. In nucleotides, the CDR3 is TGCAGTGCTAGAGATCCGGGGGAGGGCACTGAAGCTTTCTTT.